The clone carrying this T cell receptor beta chain appeared once. This sample is drawn from a study of CD8 T cells in Susac syndrome. CD8+ and CD4+ T cells from blood underwent TCR beta sequencing. TEMRA cells were FACS-enriched and CD8+ and CD4+ T cells negatively isolated. CDR3 length equals 17 residues. With random hexamers, about 0.45 to 1 ug RNA was reverse transcribed. Amplification of TCR beta CDR3 by immunoSEQ multiplex PCR spanned 54 Vbeta and 13 Jbeta. MiXCR, run by TCRdb on the immunoSEQ multiplex PCR reads, gives a single entry per CDR3 protein. The repertoire holds fewer than 300,000 distinct CDR3 sequences, with roughly 81% as singletons.

The sample was CD8+ T cells from PBMCs. The chain has TRBV1 and TRBJ2-5; the table names TRBD2, a call not compared with the DNA. TRBV1 is assigned pseudogene status. The TCR was taken from a human donor with multiple sclerosis. CDR3 nucleotide sequence: TGCACCAGCAGCTCAGGACTAGCGGGAAGAAGGGGAGAGACCCAGTACTTC. Translation gives CTSSSGLAGRRGETQYF.